One sample yielded the 18 T cell receptor beta chains listed below, sequenced in a study of T cell responses to AZD1222 COVID-19 vaccine. Here immunoSEQ multiplex PCR was the method, and the copy in TCRdb shows in-frame clones only, minus some. Among 150,000 to 200,000 clones listed, about 92% were seen once. Sequencing was performed on peripheral blood, taken on day 0 of AZD1222 vaccination. Receptor source: an adult in good health.

J is TRBJ2-7 and V is TRBV18, with 15 bases that match TRBD2. The CDR3 runs to 16 residues. Germline lookup yields CDR1 KGHSH and CDR2 LQKENI. V lost 3 bases to trimming and J lost 6 bases; unmatched junction nucleotides: 6. CDR3 in DNA: TGTGCCAGCTCACCCAGAAGGACTAGCGGGGGGGTCGAGCAGTACTTC. Its protein is CASSPRRTSGGVEQYF.

V usage is TRBV7-9 and J usage is TRBJ1-1, with D unclear. The CDR3 covers 14 residues. Germline loops: CDR1 SEHNR, CDR2 FQNEAQ (reference sequence). V was pared by 5 bases and J by 4 bases, with 14 bases between. The CDR3 DNA is TGTGCCAGCAGCCTTCGGGGTGGCCTCACTGAAGCTTTCTTT. Encoded protein: CASSLRGGLTEAFF.

The rearrangement uses TRBV15 and TRBJ1-2; D is unclear. CDR1 and CDR2 from the germline V gene are LNHNV and YYDKDF (reference sequence). The CDR3 is 15 amino acids. The germline V and J ends were trimmed by 0 bases and 5 bases, with 13 bases remaining between them. CDR3 DNA: TGTGCCACCAGCAGAGATCTTGGCAGCCGGTATGGCTACACCTTC. Protein sequence: CATSRDLGSRYGYTF. The full variable domain, rest sourced from reference TRBV15 and TRBJ1-2, is DAMVIQNPRYQVTQFGKPVTLSCSQTLNHNVMYWYQQKSSQAPKLLFHYYDKDFNNEADTPDNFQSRRPNTSFCFLDIRSPGLGDTAMYLCATSRDLGSRYGYTFGSGTRLTVV.

This chain uses TRBV6-5 with TRBJ1-1; no definite D call. The V gene lost 0 bases and the J gene lost 0 bases, with 5 bases spanning the gap. Germline V lookup: CDR1 MNHEY, CDR2 SVGAGI. CDR3 size: 14 residues. CDR3 DNA sequence: TGTGCCAGCAGTTACTCCTACATGAACACTGAAGCTTTCTTT. Amino acid sequence: CASSYSYMNTEAFF.

The chain joins TRBV3-1 (or the pseudogene TRBV3-2) to TRBJ2-3; D uncertain. Germline V gene data show CDR1 as LGHDT and CDR2 as YNNKEL (reference sequence). Trimming removed 4 bases at V and 2 bases at J, with 7 bases between. The length of the CDR3 is 13 residues. The CDR3 spells CASSLRNTDTQYF. CDR3 DNA sequence: TGTGCCAGCAGCCTGAGGAACACAGATACGCAGTATTTT.

The chain employs TRBV30 and TRBJ2-2; D not certain. The V and J ends lost 8 bases and 5 bases respectively, with 9 bases between them. There are 11 residues in the CDR3. Germline V gene data show CDR1 as GTSNPN and CDR2 as SVGIG (reference sequence). CDR3 sequence (DNA): TGTGCCACCTCCAGAACCGGGGAGCTGTTTTTT. Amino acid sequence: CATSRTGELFF.

The chain links TRBV7-2 to TRBJ1-4; the D gene is possibly TRBD1 (5 bases). The CDR3 loop spans 14 amino acids. The ends were cut back, 5 bases at V and 6 bases at J, with 13 bases in the middle. Germline lookup yields CDR1 SGHTA and CDR2 FQGNSA. This chain's CDR3 is CASSPSTGHEKLFF. DNA of the CDR3: TGTGCCAGCAGCCCTAGTACGGGACATGAAAAACTGTTTTTT.

The V gene is TRBV28, the J gene TRBJ2-1, with D uncertain. CDR3 length: 12 amino acids. Germline V CDR1 and CDR2: MDHEN, SYDVKM. Trimming left V 6 bases short and J 8 bases short, with 11 bases between. DNA of the CDR3: TGTGCCAGCAGCCGACTCTCCGATGAGCAGTTCTTC. This translates into CASSRLSDEQFF.

A single count supports this clone. The chain carries TRBV7-6 and TRBJ2-3; 9 bases are a match to TRBD2. Germline V gene lookup returns CDR1 SGHVS and CDR2 FNYEAQ. Trimming at V came to 6 bases and at J to 4 bases, leaving 8 bases not matched to a gene. The CDR3 runs 15 residues. CDR3 sequence: CASRLSGGSSDTQYF. For the CDR3, the DNA is TGTGCCAGCAGACTTAGCGGGGGCTCCTCAGATACGCAGTATTTT.

The chain joins TRBV6-5 to TRBJ2-7, with no clear D. The CDR3 spans 13 residues. CDR1 is MNHEY, CDR2 SVGAGI, per germline. The V end was cut by 8 bases, the J end by 6 bases, with 17 bases between. CDR3 protein: CASSDQLSPEQYF. The CDR3 coding sequence is TGTGCCAGCTCGGACCAATTATCCCCCGAGCAGTACTTC.

The rearrangement joins TRBV10-3 to TRBJ1-1; D ambiguous. Germline-derived CDR1 and CDR2 are ENHRY and SYGVKD. The CDR3 runs 11 residues. V was clipped by 4 bases and J by 2 bases, with 2 bases between them. The CDR3, as DNA: TGTGCCATCAGTGCAAACACTGAAGCTTTCTTT. Its translation: CAISANTEAFF.

For this clone: Other DNA sequences in this sample translate to the same CDR3. The chain recombines TRBV18 with TRBJ2-3; D call uncertain. The V gene lost 3 bases and the J gene lost 0 bases, with 4 bases spanning the gap. CDR1 and CDR2 (germline): KGHSH, LQKENI. The CDR3 is 13 amino acids. The CDR3 DNA sequence: TGTGCCAGCTCACCTCCGAGCACAGATACGCAGTATTTT. This codes for CASSPPSTDTQYF.

The chain links TRBV7-2 to TRBJ1-2; a weak D match, TRBD1 (6 bases). Trimming shortened V by 5 bases and J by 3 bases, and 22 bases separated the two germline ends. This CDR3 has 17 residues. Germline-derived CDR1 and CDR2 are SGHTA and FQGNSA. CDR3 loop: CASSPSTGTDGYYGYTF. For the CDR3, the DNA is TGTGCCAGCAGCCCCTCGACAGGTACGGACGGGTACTATGGCTACACCTTC. The variable domain in full, completed from reference TRBV7-2 and TRBJ1-2, reads GAGVSQSPSNKVTEKGKDVELRCDPISGHTALYWYRQSLGQGLEFLIYFQGNSAPDKSGLPSDRFSAERTGGSVSTLTIQRTQQEDSAVYLCASSPSTGTDGYYGYTFGSGTRLTVV.

This chain's CDR3 is CASSIQGSNSPLHF. Here the CDR3 DNA reads TGTGCCAGCAGTATACAGGGGAGCAATTCACCCCTCCACTTT. V is TRBV6-5 and J is TRBJ1-6; 7 nucleotides agree with TRBD1. J gave up 7 bases and V 5 bases, and 5 bases lay outside the gene matches. The germline CDR1 and CDR2 sequences are MNHEY and SVGAGI. The length of the CDR3 is 14 residues.

This clone was found once. The gene calls are TRBV28 and TRBJ2-1; 10 positions agree with TRBD1. Losses at the gene ends were 5 bases for V and 8 bases for J; bases not matched to a gene: 9. This CDR3 has 15 amino acids. Germline CDR1 MDHEN, CDR2 SYDVKM. The CDR3 DNA is TGTGCCAGCAGTCCGGGACAGGGGTTGAAGGATGAGCAGTTCTTC. Its protein product is CASSPGQGLKDEQFF. Drawing the rest from reference TRBV28 and TRBJ2-1, the complete variable domain is DVKVTQSSRYLVKRTGEKVFLECVQDMDHENMFWYRQDPGLGLRLIYFSYDVKMKEKGDIPEGYSVSREKKERFSLILESASTNQTSMYLCASSPGQGLKDEQFFGPGTRLTVL.

The chain links TRBV6-5 to TRBJ1-5; no clear D gene. Germline V gene lookup returns CDR1 MNHEY and CDR2 SVGAGI. The CDR3 consists of 12 residues. V lost 7 bases and J 2 bases, leaving 6 bases between the germline ends. The CDR3 sequence: CASTPGNQPQHF. CDR3 coding DNA: TGTGCCAGCACCCCGGGCAATCAGCCCCAGCATTTT.

The chain uses TRBV3-1 (or the pseudogene TRBV3-2) and TRBJ1-1; 7 bases fit TRBD1. The CDR3 sequence is 16 residues long. Germline values: CDR1 LGHDT, CDR2 YNNKEL (reference sequence). The V segment lost 0 bases and the J segment 0 bases; nucleotides outside the gene matches: 4. Here the CDR3 reads CASSQDLGTVNTEAFF. The CDR3 DNA reads as TGTGCCAGCAGCCAAGATTTAGGGACAGTGAACACTGAAGCTTTCTTT.

The chain uses TRBV24-1 and TRBJ1-3; D gene unclear. The germline gives CDR1 KGHDR, CDR2 SFDVKD. Deletions cut 9 bases from V and 2 bases from J, with 22 bases between. The CDR3 is 17 residues long. The CDR3 loop is CATPCRAPPRTGNTIYF. The CDR3 DNA follows: TGTGCCACCCCTTGCCGGGCCCCCCCAAGGACTGGAAACACCATATATTTT.